One sample yielded the 11 T cell receptor beta chains listed below, sequenced in a study of shared clonotypes between healthy human individuals (dated by TCRdb to about 2020). Receptors were amplified or captured by the immunoSEQ multiplex PCR assay. TCRdb mirrors the immuneACCESS table, restricted to in-frame sequences. Some clones are absent from its copies; in checked studies, under half trace to an unresolved V gene, and the reason for the others is unknown. The sample data list about 730,000 clones, and 72% of these were observed just once. The ten most abundant clones make up 1.8% of the sample. The sequenced sample consisted of memory CD4+ T cells sorted from blood. This specimen's cell subset or site label, interpreted: CD45RA-negative fraction. These receptors all come from a woman under 40 in good health.

The rearrangement links TRBV9 to TRBJ2-1; no definite D call. Germline V gene data show CDR1 as SGDLS and CDR2 as YYNGEE. This CDR3 has 15 amino acids. Trimming stripped 2 bases from V and 7 bases from J, with 16 bases between. CDR3 in DNA: TGTGCCAGCAGCGTTGACAACAAAAGGTGGAATGAGCAGTTCTTC. This gives the protein CASSVDNKRWNEQFF. Full variable domain (rest looked up from reference TRBV9 and TRBJ2-1): DSGVTQTPKHLITATGQRVTLRCSPRSGDLSVYWYQQSLDQGLQFLIQYYNGEERAKGNILERFSAQQFPDLHSELNLSSLELGDSALYFCASSVDNKRWNEQFFGPGTRLTVL.

About this clone itself: The same CDR3 also results from other DNA sequences found in this sample. The chain employs TRBV28 and TRBJ1-1; D is uncertain. Germline CDR1 and CDR2: MDHEN and SYDVKM. V was clipped by 3 bases and J by 1 base, with 6 bases between them. CDR3 length: 13 amino acids. In nucleotides, the CDR3 is TGTGCCAGCAGTTTGAGGCAGAACACTGAAGCTTTCTTT. Its translation is CASSLRQNTEAFF.

Of note for this clone: One end of the junction fails to match germline, which may point to a read error. The chain has TRBV6-6 and TRBJ1-1; 7 bases fit TRBD1. The germline CDR1 and CDR2 sequences are MNHNY and SVGAGI (reference sequence). This CDR3 contains 16 residues. The CDR3 loop reads CASSYLAGRGNAEAFF. The CDR3 coding sequence is TGTGCCAGCAGTTACCTCGCTGGCAGGGGGAACGCTGAAGCTTTCTTT.

This clone has more than one count but fewer than ten. This chain connects TRBV5-1 to TRBJ1-1, with D perhaps TRBD1 (6 bases). The CDR3 is 14 residues long. Germline CDR1 is SGHRS and CDR2 is YFSETQ. Trimming pared 1 base from V and 3 bases from J, leaving 10 bases between. The CDR3 is CASSLRGGDTEAFF. In nucleotides, the CDR3 is TGCGCCAGCAGCTTGAGGGGGGGCGACACTGAAGCTTTCTTT.

The chain employs TRBV6-6 and TRBJ1-1, with D tentatively TRBD1 (5 bases). The CDR3 runs 15 residues. CDR1 and CDR2 from the germline V gene are MNHNY and SVGAGI (reference sequence). V gave up 2 bases and J gave up 1 base, with 11 bases separating them. CDR3 DNA: TGTGCCAGCAGTTACCGGGGCACTGGGAACACTGAAGCTTTCTTT. This codes for CASSYRGTGNTEAFF.

This chain links TRBV7-2 with TRBJ1-5; D remains ambiguous. V was pared by 3 bases and J by 2 bases, with 5 bases between. The CDR3 is 13 residues long. From germline, CDR1 is SGHTA and CDR2 FQGNSA. CDR3 in amino acids: CASSLSGNQPQHF. The CDR3 DNA sequence: TGTGCCAGCAGCTTGTCGGGCAATCAGCCCCAGCATTTT.

The chain carries TRBV5-4 and TRBJ1-1; 10 positions agree with TRBD1. The junction had 10 bases not matched to a gene; V was cut back by 5 bases and J by 3 bases. The CDR3 contains 16 residues. Germline-derived CDR1 and CDR2 are SGHNT and YYREEE (reference sequence). The CDR3 protein is CASRGRTGGLDTEAFF. Written as DNA, the CDR3 is TGTGCCAGCAGGGGGAGGACAGGGGGTTTAGACACTGAAGCTTTCTTT.

The chain has TRBV2 and TRBJ1-2; TRBD1 matches at 7 bases. The length of the CDR3 is 14 residues. With 6 bases clipped from V and 2 bases from J, the junction kept 6 bases outside the gene matches. Per germline, CDR1 SNHLY and CDR2 FYNNEI. The CDR3 here is CASSPQTGNYGYTF. The CDR3 nucleotides are TGTGCCAGCAGCCCCCAGACAGGGAACTATGGCTACACCTTC.

This clone has only a few counts. The chain carries TRBV28 and TRBJ2-1; no clear D. The CDR3 has 14 residues. Germline CDR1 is MDHEN and CDR2 is SYDVKM. V was clipped by 5 bases and J by 1 base, with 9 bases between them. CDR3 nucleotide sequence: TGTGCCAGCAGTGACCAGGTGTCCTACAATGAGCAGTTCTTC. This codes for CASSDQVSYNEQFF.

This clone appeared once. The rearrangement joins TRBV19 to TRBJ1-4, with 7 nucleotides matching TRBD1. Looked up from germline, CDR1 is LNHDA and CDR2 is SQIVND (reference sequence). The CDR3 totals 15 residues. After removal of 7 bases from V and 4 bases from J, the junction contained 9 bases not matched to a gene. CDR3 residues: CASKGNGQDNEKLFF. The DNA for the CDR3 is TGTGCCAGTAAGGGGAATGGACAGGATAATGAAAAACTGTTTTTT.

The chain uses TRBV11-3 and TRBJ2-1; 10 bases match TRBD1. This CDR3 is built from 19 residues. Trimming took 2 bases from V and 2 from J; bases not matched to a gene: 12. CDR1 and CDR2 from the germline V gene are SGHNT and YENEEA. Here the CDR3 reads CASSLYGQGDAWPYNEQFF. DNA of the CDR3: TGTGCCAGCAGCTTATACGGACAGGGGGACGCCTGGCCCTACAATGAGCAGTTCTTC.